One and the same sample provided the 14 T cell receptor beta chains below, sequenced in a study of blood T cells in healthy people across ages. Primed by a sample-barcoded 5' primer and a J-beta primer mix, a second PCR proceeded for about 6 to 12 cycles. Via MiXCR, TCRdb re-called the 5' RACE reads, giving one row per CDR3 protein. The sample lists about 1.1 million distinct CDR3 sequences, roughly two fifths occurring once. The sample consisted of blood. Receptors originate from a man between 18 and 35 years old in good health.

In its sample, this clonotype was seen a few times. The chain links TRBV7-9 to TRBJ1-1; D is possibly TRBD1 (5 bases). Germline V gene data show CDR1 as SEHNR and CDR2 as FQNEAQ (reference sequence). This CDR3 region has 12 residues. V shed 2 bases and J shed 7 bases, with 8 bases lying between them. The CDR3 loop reads CASSLQGREAFF. The CDR3 DNA sequence: TGTGCCAGCAGCTTACAGGGACGTGAAGCTTTCTTT.

There are a few counts of this clonotype. The chain links TRBV27 to TRBJ1-2; 8 bases agree with TRBD1. V trimming: 5 bases; J trimming: 4 bases; junction bases outside the gene matches: 12. Germline-derived CDR1 and CDR2 are MNHEY and SMNVEV (reference sequence). CDR3 length: 16 residues. CDR3 bases: TGTGCCAGCAGTCCGGTTGGACAGGGCGTCGCCTATGGCTACACCTTC. Amino acid sequence: CASSPVGQGVAYGYTF.

This clonotype was picked up one time. This rearrangement joins TRBV6-2 or TRBV6-3 to TRBJ1-2, with TRBD1 identical over 7 bases. The V and J ends lost 5 bases and 8 bases, in that order; junction bases with no gene match: 8. From germline, CDR1 is MNHEY and CDR2 SVGEGT. CDR3 length equals 13 residues. CDR3 region: CASSDQQGMGYTF. CDR3 bases: TGTGCCAGCAGTGACCAACAGGGGATGGGCTACACCTTC.

The chain has TRBV6-5 and TRBJ1-2; 11 bases agree with TRBD1. The ends lost 3 bases at V and 6 bases at J; junction bases unmatched: 6. The CDR3 length is 15 residues. The germline gives CDR1 MNHEY, CDR2 SVGAGI. The CDR3 nucleotides read TGTGCCAGCAGTTATAAAGGGACAGGGGGTAATGGCTACACCTTC. It yields the protein CASSYKGTGGNGYTF.

V and J are TRBV24-1 and TRBJ1-1; D is unresolved. Per the germline V gene, CDR1 is KGHDR and CDR2 is SFDVKD. There are 12 residues in the CDR3. The V gene lost 2 bases and the J gene lost 7 bases, with 7 bases spanning the gap. The CDR3 DNA reads as TGTGCCACCAGTGATTCGGGCGGTGAAGCTTTCTTT. It specifies CATSDSGGEAFF.

This clonotype came up many times. The CDR3, as DNA: TGTGCCAGCAGTTACCCGGGAGGCTCCTACAATGAGCAGTTCTTC. As protein: CASSYPGGSYNEQFF. The chain combines TRBV12-3 or TRBV12-4 with TRBJ2-1; 7 positions agree with TRBD2. The CDR3 loop spans 15 amino acids. The V segment lost 4 bases and the J segment 0 bases; nucleotides outside the gene matches: 3.

The chain combines TRBV29-1 with TRBJ2-5, with D perhaps TRBD2 (7 bases). The CDR3 loop spans 15 amino acids. V lost 2 bases and J 4 bases, leaving 17 bases between the germline ends. Germline-derived CDR1 and CDR2 are SQVTM and ANQGSEA. The DNA of the CDR3 is TGCAGCGTTGAATCCGCGGGGGCCCCAAGAGAGACCCAGTACTTC. This encodes CSVESAGAPRETQYF.

V usage is TRBV12-3 or TRBV12-4 and J usage is TRBJ1-1, with D maybe TRBD1 (5 bases). The CDR3 covers 13 residues. V gave up 6 bases and J gave up 4 bases, with 12 bases separating them. The CDR3 nucleotides read TGTGCCAGCAGGGTAGGGGTTGGCACTGAAGCTTTCTTT. This translates into CASRVGVGTEAFF.

This clonotype turned up a few times. The chain has TRBV27 and TRBJ2-5; D not resolved. Trimming cost V 3 bases and J 3 bases, with 14 bases left between them. The CDR3 loop spans 15 amino acids. Germline assignment: CDR1 MNHEY and CDR2 SMNVEV (reference sequence). CDR3 DNA sequence: TGTGCCAGCAGTTTTGGAAAGGGTATGGAAGAGACCCAGTACTTC. Its protein is CASSFGKGMEETQYF.

This clonotype was observed a few times. The chain combines TRBV7-2 with TRBJ2-3; 10 nucleotides match TRBD1. The CDR3 is 15 amino acids. Germline V gene lookup returns CDR1 SGHTA and CDR2 FQGNSA. V shed 3 bases, J shed 6 bases, and the junction held 6 bases outside the gene matches. The CDR3 DNA is TGTGCCAGCAGCTTGACAGGGGGCACAGTGGATACGCAGTATTTT. Translated, it gives CASSLTGGTVDTQYF.

The chain joins TRBV5-1 to TRBJ1-1; D remains unclear. CDR1 and CDR2 (germline): SGHRS, YFSETQ. CDR3 size: 13 residues. V lost 5 bases and J 2 bases, leaving 10 bases between the germline ends. This CDR3 reads CASRLRTNTEAFF. The CDR3 coding sequence is TGCGCCAGCAGGCTCAGAACAAACACTGAAGCTTTCTTT.

This chain joins TRBV12-5 and TRBJ2-3; 9 bases agree with TRBD1. Losses at the gene ends were 0 bases for V and 10 bases for J; bases not matched to a gene: 11. Germline CDR1 reads LGHNT; CDR2 reads FRNRAP. This CDR3 spans 16 amino acids. The CDR3 sequence is CASGLVQTGQGSPQYF. The DNA for the CDR3 is TGTGCTAGTGGTTTGGTACAAACGGGACAGGGATCTCCGCAGTATTTT.

There are many counts of this clonotype. The chain links TRBV7-2 to TRBJ2-1; 14 bases match TRBD2. The ends lost 1 base at V and 7 bases at J; junction bases unmatched: 3. Germline assignment: CDR1 SGHTA and CDR2 FQGNSA. The CDR3 consists of 16 residues. CDR3 region: CASSLGGTSGGNEQFF. The CDR3 coding sequence is TGTGCCAGCAGCTTAGGTGGGACTAGCGGGGGAAATGAGCAGTTCTTC.

The chain employs TRBV20-1 and TRBJ2-1; 14 bases line up with TRBD2. The germline CDR1 and CDR2 sequences are DFQATT and SNEGSKA (reference sequence). CDR3 size: 18 residues. V was pared by 1 base and J by 10 bases, with 15 bases of the junction left unmatched. The CDR3 here is CSARALWTSGGRVGEQFF. CDR3 in DNA: TGCAGTGCTAGAGCCCTATGGACTAGCGGGGGGAGGGTGGGCGAGCAGTTCTTC.